These 6 T cell receptor beta chains share one sample of origin, sequenced in a study of blood T cells in healthy people across ages. The second PCR ran roughly 7 to 12 cycles with a sample-barcoded 5' primer and J-beta primers. TCRdb ran MiXCR on the 5' RACE reads and lists one entry per CDR3 protein. The profile shows almost 1 million distinct CDR3 sequences, roughly 51% of them singletons. Sequencing was done on a sample of blood. The receptor source for this set is a woman aged 55-69 years in good health.

The chain uses TRBV7-9 and TRBJ2-1, with D perhaps assigned TRBD1 or TRBD2 (6 bases each). The J call is uncertain, as TRBJ2-7 better fits the DNA end. Germline V gene sequence: CDR1 SEHNR, CDR2 FQNEAQ (reference sequence). The CDR3 sequence is 17 residues long. The CDR3 spells CASSRRGGLQRVYEQYF. CDR3 DNA sequence: TGTGCCAGCAGCAGGAGAGGGGGACTCCAAAGGGTCTACGAGCAGTACTTC.

This clonotype was detected only a few times. V is TRBV6-2 or TRBV6-3 and J is TRBJ2-7; 7 bases align to TRBD2. Trimming took 5 bases from V and 2 from J; bases not matched to a gene: 6. CDR1 is MNHEY, CDR2 SVGEGT, per germline. This CDR3 contains 14 residues. Here the CDR3 reads CASSRSGAPYEQYF. CDR3 coding DNA: TGTGCCAGCAGTCGCAGCGGGGCCCCCTACGAGCAGTACTTC.

This clonotype was counted between two and nine times. The V call is TRBV5-1, the J call TRBJ2-7, with 14 bases fitting TRBD2. There are 16 residues in the CDR3. J lost 2 bases, V lost 4 bases, and 5 bases had no gene match. CDR1 is SGHRS, CDR2 YFSETQ, per germline. The CDR3 protein is CASSLGTSGSTYEQYF. The CDR3 DNA is TGCGCCAGCAGCCTCGGGACTAGCGGGAGTACCTACGAGCAGTACTTC.

This clonotype was observed once. The chain couples TRBV28 to TRBJ2-7; no reliable D call. The CDR3 extends over 13 amino acids. Trimming pared 5 bases from V and 6 bases from J, leaving 14 bases between. The germline V gene has CDR1 MDHEN and CDR2 SYDVKM. In DNA, the CDR3 is TGTGCCAGCAGTGCCTCTCCTAGAATCGAGCAGTACTTC. It translates to CASSASPRIEQYF.

The J gene is TRBJ2-5, the V gene TRBV21-1; the D call TRBD1 from the table was never checked on the DNA. TRBV21-1 is flagged as a pseudogene. The CDR3 runs 16 residues. This CDR3 is CASSKAGQTKVETQYF. The CDR3 DNA reads TGTGCCAGCAGCAAAGCGGGACAGACCAAAGTGGAGACCCAGTACTTC.

The chain combines TRBV28 with TRBJ2-1, with D possibly TRBD2 on 5 matching bases. Germline V gives CDR1 MDHEN, CDR2 SYDVKM. The CDR3 sequence is 14 residues long. V lost 5 bases and J 7 bases, leaving 15 bases between the germline ends. The CDR3 loop is CASSPSLVENEQFF. The DNA for the CDR3 is TGTGCCAGCAGTCCTAGCCTAGTCGAGAATGAGCAGTTCTTC.